This TCR beta chain was recorded in a study of blood T cell repertoires in COVID-19. Study-wide context: Italy, Spain and the United States were the sources of the convalescent and acute COVID-19 samples. The analysed material was cDNA or gDNA that came from T cells, B-cell-depleted T cells, or PBMCs.

In the original workflow: Amplified reference gene primers provided the basis for estimating nucleated cell counts. Produced via immunoSEQ multiplex PCR; TCRdb's table is partial and in-frame only. V and J calls and clone size are as listed in that table; D and trimming were resolved from the DNA. Of 35,000 to 50,000 clones listed, under 90% were seen once; the top ten hold about 4%. The CDR3 runs to 13 residues. The germline V gene has CDR1 SGHTA and CDR2 FQGNSA. V was clipped by 0 bases and J by 4 bases, with 6 bases between them. The source of this sequence is a woman aged 70-85 years with acute or convalescent COVID-19. What was sequenced was peripheral blood. V and J are TRBV7-2 and TRBJ2-5, with TRBD1 as a possible D gene (5 bases). DNA for the CDR3: TGTGCCAGCAGCTTAGCCAGGGTAGAGACCCAGTACTTC. The encoded protein is CASSLARVETQYF.